This T cell receptor beta chain was recovered during a study of cytomegalovirus exposure and HLA in healthy donors. Overall study results and limits: Reportedly, HLA-A and HLA-B alleles of most subjects were accurately predicted from TCR beta.

The PCR made use of 60 Vbeta and 13 Jbeta primers. Sequencing was performed with immunoSEQ multiplex PCR; in TCRdb, only in-frame clones are kept and a portion is missing. This table has some 150,000 clones, over 70% appearing once. For this clone: The antigen is unknown.

There are 14 residues in the CDR3. V shed 5 bases and J shed 4 bases, with 12 bases lying between them. Germline V lookup: CDR1 GTSNPN, CDR2 SVGIG (reference sequence). The V gene is TRBV30, the J gene TRBJ2-6; D is uncertain. This TCR was recovered from a woman aged 40 to 50 in good health and CMV-seropositive. The sample was PBMCs. The CDR3 sequence: CAWDRVRGANVLTF. CDR3 sequence (DNA): TGTGCCTGGGACCGGGTCCGCGGGGCCAACGTCCTGACTTTC.